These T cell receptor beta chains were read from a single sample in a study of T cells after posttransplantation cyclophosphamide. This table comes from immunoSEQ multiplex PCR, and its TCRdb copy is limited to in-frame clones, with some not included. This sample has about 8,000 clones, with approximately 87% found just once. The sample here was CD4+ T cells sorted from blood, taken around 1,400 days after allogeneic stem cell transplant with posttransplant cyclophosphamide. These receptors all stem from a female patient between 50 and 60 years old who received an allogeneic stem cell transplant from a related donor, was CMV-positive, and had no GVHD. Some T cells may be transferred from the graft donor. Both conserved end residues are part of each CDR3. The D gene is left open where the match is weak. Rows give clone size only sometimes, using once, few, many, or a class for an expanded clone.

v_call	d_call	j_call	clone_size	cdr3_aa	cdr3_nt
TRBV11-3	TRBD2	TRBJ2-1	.	CASSLSVGGLASNEQFF	TGTGCCAGCAGCTTATCAGTGGGGGGACTAGCTAGCAATGAGCAGTTCTTC
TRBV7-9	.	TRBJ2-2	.	CASSLPTRVPTGELFF	TGTGCCAGCAGCTTACCCACTCGGGTCCCCACCGGGGAGCTGTTTTTT
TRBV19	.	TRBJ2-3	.	CATLDGGAIGTQYF	TGTGCCACCCTAGACGGCGGGGCAATTGGTACGCAGTATTTT
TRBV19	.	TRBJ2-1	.	CASSPQGSVSYNEQFF	TGTGCCAGTAGTCCCCAGGGTTCGGTCTCCTACAATGAGCAGTTCTTC
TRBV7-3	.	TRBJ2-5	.	CASSYQGGQETQYF	TGTGCCAGCAGCTATCAGGGAGGCCAAGAGACCCAGTACTTC
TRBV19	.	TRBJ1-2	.	CASNLRRRGANYGYTF	TGTGCCAGTAACCTCCGGAGGAGGGGAGCTAACTATGGCTACACCTTC
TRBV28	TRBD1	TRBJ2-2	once	CASSAGQGNGELFF	TGTGCCAGCAGCGCGGGACAGGGGAACGGGGAGCTGTTTTTT
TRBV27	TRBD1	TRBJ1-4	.	CASSFGTGGRPLPNEKLFF	TGTGCCAGCAGTTTCGGGACAGGGGGCAGACCTTTACCTAATGAAAAACTGTTTTTT
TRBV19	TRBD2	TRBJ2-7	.	CASMTASGSFYEQYF	TGTGCCAGCATGACTGCTAGCGGGAGCTTTTACGAGCAGTACTTC
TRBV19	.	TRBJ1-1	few	CASTSRRLGGEAFF	TGTGCCAGTACCTCTCGAAGGTTAGGCGGTGAAGCTTTCTTT
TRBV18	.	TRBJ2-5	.	CVSSPSPTGETQYF	TGTGTCAGCTCACCATCCCCCACGGGGGAGACCCAGTACTTC
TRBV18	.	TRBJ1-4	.	CASSPETVHEKLFF	TGTGCCAGCTCACCGGAGACAGTCCATGAAAAACTGTTTTTT
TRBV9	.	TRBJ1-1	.	CASSVAGGSEAFF	TGTGCCAGCAGCGTAGCGGGGGGGTCTGAAGCTTTCTTT
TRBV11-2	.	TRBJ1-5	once	CASSLAGYNQPQHF	TGTGCCAGCAGCTTAGCAGGATACAATCAGCCCCAGCATTTT
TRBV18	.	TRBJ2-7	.	CASSPPNRAYEQYF	TGTGCCAGCTCACCACCGAACCGAGCCTACGAGCAGTACTTC
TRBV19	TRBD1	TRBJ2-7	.	CASRSGTANYEQYF	TGTGCCAGTAGGTCCGGGACAGCAAACTACGAGCAGTACTTC
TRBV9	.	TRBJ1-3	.	CASSVSDTRGNTIYF	TGTGCCAGCAGCGTAAGTGATACGAGGGGAAACACCATATATTTT
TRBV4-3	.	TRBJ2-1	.	CASSQDWVLVFEQFF	TGCGCCAGCAGCCAAGATTGGGTACTAGTCTTTGAGCAGTTCTTC
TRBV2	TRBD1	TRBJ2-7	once	CASSKDGTGGYEQYF	TGTGCCAGCAGTAAAGACGGGACAGGGGGCTACGAGCAGTACTTC
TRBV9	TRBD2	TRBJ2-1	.	CASSAIAGFSNEQFF	TGTGCCAGCAGCGCCATAGCGGGATTTTCCAATGAGCAGTTCTTC
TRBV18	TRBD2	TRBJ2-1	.	CASLPGSGRASYNEQFF	TGTGCCAGCTTACCAGGAAGCGGGAGGGCCTCCTACAATGAGCAGTTCTTC
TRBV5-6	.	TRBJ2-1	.	CASSPYNRPSGQFF	TGTGCCAGCAGTCCTTACAACAGGCCCTCCGGCCAGTTCTTC
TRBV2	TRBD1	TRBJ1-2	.	CASRDRDYGYTF	TGTGCCAGCAGGGACAGGGACTATGGCTACACCTTC
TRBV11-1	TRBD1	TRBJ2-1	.	CASSPTGQDYNEQFF	TGTGCCAGCAGCCCCACGGGACAGGACTACAATGAGCAGTTCTTC
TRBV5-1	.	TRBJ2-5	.	CASSLEGRGETQYF	TGCGCCAGCAGCTTGGAGGGGCGCGGAGAGACCCAGTACTTC
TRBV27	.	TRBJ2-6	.	CASSTDRSGANVLTF	TGTGCCAGCAGCACAGACAGGTCTGGGGCCAACGTCCTGACTTTC
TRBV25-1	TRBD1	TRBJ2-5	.	CASSATGMRVGETQYF	TGTGCCAGCAGTGCGACAGGGATGAGGGTCGGGGAGACCCAGTACTTC
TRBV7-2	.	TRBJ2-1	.	CASSVTSRPYNEQFF	TGTGCCAGCAGCGTTACTAGTCGTCCCTACAATGAGCAGTTCTTC
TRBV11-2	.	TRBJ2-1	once	CASSLDLANEQFF	TGTGCCAGCAGCTTAGATCTAGCTAATGAGCAGTTCTTC
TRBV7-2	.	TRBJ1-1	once	CASSSLGGDTEAFF	TGTGCCAGCAGCTCCCTCGGGGGGGACACTGAAGCTTTCTTT
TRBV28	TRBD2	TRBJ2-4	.	CASSLRVSGGIQYF	TGTGCCAGCAGTTTGAGGGTGAGCGGGGGCATTCAGTACTTC
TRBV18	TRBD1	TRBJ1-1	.	CASSAQGAVEAFF	TGTGCCAGCTCGGCACAGGGGGCGGTTGAAGCTTTCTTT